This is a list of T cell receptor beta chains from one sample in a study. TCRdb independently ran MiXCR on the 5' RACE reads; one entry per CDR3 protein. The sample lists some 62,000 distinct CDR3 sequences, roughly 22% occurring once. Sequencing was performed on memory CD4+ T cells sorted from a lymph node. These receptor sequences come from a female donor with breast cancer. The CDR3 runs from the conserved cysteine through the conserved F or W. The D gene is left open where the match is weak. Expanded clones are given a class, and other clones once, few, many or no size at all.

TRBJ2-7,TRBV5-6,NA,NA,TGTGCCAGCAGCTTGTACCGGGGCTCCTACGAGCAGTACTTC,CASSLYRGSYEQYF
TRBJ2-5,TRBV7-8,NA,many,TGTGCCAGCAGCCCCCACCAAGAGACCCAGTACTTC,CASSPHQETQYF
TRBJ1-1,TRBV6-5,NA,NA,TGTGCCAGCAGGGGTACCGGGACAAGGCTAAAAAACACTGAAGCTTTCTTT,CASRGTGTRLKNTEAFF
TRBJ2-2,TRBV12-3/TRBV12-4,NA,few,TGTGCCAGCAGAGGCGGGTTCAGGAACACCGGGGAGCTGTTTTTT,CASRGGFRNTGELFF
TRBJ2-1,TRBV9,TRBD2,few,TGTGCCAGCAGCACCCGGCCGACTAGCGTGAATGAGCAGTTCTTC,CASSTRPTSVNEQFF
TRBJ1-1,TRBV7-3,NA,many,TGTGCCAGCAGCTTAACACAGAACACTGAAGCTTTCTTT,CASSLTQNTEAFF
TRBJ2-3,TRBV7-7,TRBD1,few,TGTGCTAGCAGCCGGGGACAGGGGCCCACAGATACGCAGTATTTT,CASSRGQGPTDTQYF
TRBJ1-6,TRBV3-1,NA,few,TGTGCCAGCAGCCAGGGGAATTCACCCCTCCACTTT,CASSQGNSPLHF
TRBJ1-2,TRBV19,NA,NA,TGTGCCATCCCAAATGGGGTCGGAAGGGAGAGCGGCTACACCTTC,CAIPNGVGRESGYTF
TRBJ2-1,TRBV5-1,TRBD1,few,TGCGCCAGCGCACCCACCGGGACAGGGGGCCTCAATGAGCAGTTCTTC,CASAPTGTGGLNEQFF
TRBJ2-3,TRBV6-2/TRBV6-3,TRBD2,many,TGTGCCAGCAGACCTTCTAGCGGGGGGACTTATACGCAGTATTTT,CASRPSSGGTYTQYF
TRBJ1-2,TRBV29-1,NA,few,TGCAGCGTCCTACGGGGTTTAGGGGGCTACACCTTC,CSVLRGLGGYTF
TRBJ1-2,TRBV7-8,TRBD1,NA,TGTGCCAGCAGCCGAGGGGGCTCGGGAGGCTACACCTTC,CASSRGGSGGYTF
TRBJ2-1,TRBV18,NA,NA,TGTGCCAGCTCACCACGTGCCGACTCCTACAATGAGCAGTTCTTC,CASSPRADSYNEQFF
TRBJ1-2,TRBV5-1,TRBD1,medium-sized,TGCGCCAGCAGCTTACTCCAGGGGGCTTCAAACTATGGCTACACCTTC,CASSLLQGASNYGYTF
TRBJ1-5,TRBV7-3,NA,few,TGTGCCAGCAGCCCCGGGGGGGGCCAGCCCCAGCATTTT,CASSPGGGQPQHF
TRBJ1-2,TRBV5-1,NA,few,TGCGCCAGCAGCTTAGGGACTTTTACCTATGGCTACACCTTC,CASSLGTFTYGYTF
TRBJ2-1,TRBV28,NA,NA,TGTGCCAGCAGTTTATATCGCGGTGAGCAGTTCTTC,CASSLYRGEQFF
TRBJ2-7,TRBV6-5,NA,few,TGTGCCAGCAGTTACGTGTCGGGGTACGAGCAGTACTTC,CASSYVSGYEQYF
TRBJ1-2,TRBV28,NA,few,TGTGCCAGCAGTTCGTCGGACTATGGCTACACCTTC,CASSSSDYGYTF
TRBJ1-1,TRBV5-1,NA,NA,TGCGCCAGCAGCAGGAACATGAACACTGAAGCTTTCTTT,CASSRNMNTEAFF
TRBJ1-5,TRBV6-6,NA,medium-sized,TGTGCCAGCAGTTATGGAGGGTTTCAGCCCCAGCATTTT,CASSYGGFQPQHF
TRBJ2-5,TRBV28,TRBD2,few,TGTGCCAGCAGTTCGACTAGCGGGAGGGCCGTAGAGACCCAGTACTTC,CASSSTSGRAVETQYF
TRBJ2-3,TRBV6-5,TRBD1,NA,TGTACCAGCCATTCCGGGGGCGGGACAGGGTACTTT,CTSHSGGGTGYF
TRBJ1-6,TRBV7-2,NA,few,TGTGCCAGCAGCCGAGGGAATGCGAATTCACCCCTCCACTTT,CASSRGNANSPLHF
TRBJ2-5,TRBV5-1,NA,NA,TGCGCCAGCAGGCCAACAGGGCAAGAGACCCAGTACTTC,CASRPTGQETQYF
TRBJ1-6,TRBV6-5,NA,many,TGTGCCAGCAGTTACTCGAATAATTCACCCCTCCACTTT,CASSYSNNSPLHF
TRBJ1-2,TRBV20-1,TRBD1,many,TGCAGTGCCTTCCTACAGGGGATGAATGGCTACACCTTC,CSAFLQGMNGYTF
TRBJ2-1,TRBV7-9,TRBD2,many,TGTGCCAGCAGAGCTCGGGAGGGGGACAATGAGCAGTTCTTC,CASRAREGDNEQFF
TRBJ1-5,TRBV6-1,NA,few,TGTGCCAGCAGTCCTCCCGGGCGGCAGCCCCAGCATTTT,CASSPPGRQPQHF
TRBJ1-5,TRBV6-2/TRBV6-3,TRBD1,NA,TGTGCCAGCAGTAAAAGGACAGGGGCACTTCATCAGCCCCAGCATTTT,CASSKRTGALHQPQHF
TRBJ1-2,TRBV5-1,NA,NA,TGCGCCAGCAACCTCCAGGCAGCTACTAACTATGGCTACACCTTC,CASNLQAATNYGYTF
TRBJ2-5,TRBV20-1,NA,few,TGCAGTGCCTTGACCGCCGACCGTCAGCAGACCCAGTACTTC,CSALTADRQQTQYF
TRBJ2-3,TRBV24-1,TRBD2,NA,TGTGCCACCAGTGATTCGCAGCGGGAGGACAGAAGGGATACGCAGTATTTT,CATSDSQREDRRDTQYF
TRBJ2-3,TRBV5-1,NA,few,TGCGCCAGCAGCTTGTCAGGGACTCGCACAGATACGCAGTATTTT,CASSLSGTRTDTQYF
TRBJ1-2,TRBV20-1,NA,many,TGCAGTGCTAGAGATCCGCTACACTATGGCTACACCTTC,CSARDPLHYGYTF
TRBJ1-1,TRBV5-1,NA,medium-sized,TGCGCCAGCAGGATGGAGTCGGTGGCAGGGCCCACTGAAGCTTTCTTT,CASRMESVAGPTEAFF
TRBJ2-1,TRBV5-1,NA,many,TGCGCCAGCAGCTTGAAGGCTAGCTATGTGGATGAGCAGTTCTTC,CASSLKASYVDEQFF
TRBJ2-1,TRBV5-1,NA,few,TGCGCCAGCAGCCCCCGCCCCCCCTACAATGAGCAGTTCTTC,CASSPRPPYNEQFF
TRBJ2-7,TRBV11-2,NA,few,TGTGCCAGCGGGAGAGGGGACGAGCAGTACTTC,CASGRGDEQYF
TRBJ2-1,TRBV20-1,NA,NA,TGCAGTGCTATGTCACTAACGGGGTACAATGAGCAGTTCTTC,CSAMSLTGYNEQFF
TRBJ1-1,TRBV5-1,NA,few,TGCGCCAGCAGCTTCCAAATGAACACTGAAGCTTTCTTT,CASSFQMNTEAFF
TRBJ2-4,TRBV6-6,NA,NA,TGTGCCAGCAGCGTTCAAAACATTCAGTACTTC,CASSVQNIQYF
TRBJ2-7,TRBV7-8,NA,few,TGTGCCAGCAGCTTAGCGCAGGGCCCCTACGAGCAGTACTTC,CASSLAQGPYEQYF
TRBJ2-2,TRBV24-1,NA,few,TGTGCCACCAGTGGGGCAACGGCGCCGAACACCGGGGAGCTGTTTTTT,CATSGATAPNTGELFF